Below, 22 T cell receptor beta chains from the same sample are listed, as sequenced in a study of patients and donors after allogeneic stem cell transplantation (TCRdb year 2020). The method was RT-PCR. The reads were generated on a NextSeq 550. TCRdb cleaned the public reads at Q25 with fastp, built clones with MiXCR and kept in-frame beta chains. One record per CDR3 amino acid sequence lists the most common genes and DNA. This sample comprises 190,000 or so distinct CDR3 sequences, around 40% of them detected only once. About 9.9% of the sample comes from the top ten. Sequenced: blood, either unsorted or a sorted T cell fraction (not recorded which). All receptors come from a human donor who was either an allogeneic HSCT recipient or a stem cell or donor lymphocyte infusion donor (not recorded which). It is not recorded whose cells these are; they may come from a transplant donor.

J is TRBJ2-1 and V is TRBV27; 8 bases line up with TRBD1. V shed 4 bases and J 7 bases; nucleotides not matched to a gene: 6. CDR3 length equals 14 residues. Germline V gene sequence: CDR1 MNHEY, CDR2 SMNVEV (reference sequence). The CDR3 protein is CASSSRTGKNEQFF. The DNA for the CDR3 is TGTGCCAGCAGTTCCCGGACAGGGAAGAATGAGCAGTTCTTC.

In DNA, the CDR3 is TGCGCCAGCAGCTTGGTACAGTACTCCTACAATGAGCAGTTCTTC. Translating gives CASSLVQYSYNEQFF. The genes are TRBV5-1 and TRBJ2-1; D gene uncertain. CDR3 length: 15 residues. The ends were cut back, 0 bases at V and 0 bases at J, with 7 bases in the middle. Germline-derived CDR1 and CDR2 are SGHRS and YFSETQ.

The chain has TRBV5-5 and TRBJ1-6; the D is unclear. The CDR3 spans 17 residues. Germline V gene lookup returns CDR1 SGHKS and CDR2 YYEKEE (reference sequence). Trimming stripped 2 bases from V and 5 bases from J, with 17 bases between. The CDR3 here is CASSLSRKVVHNSPLHF. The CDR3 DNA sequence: TGTGCCAGCAGCTTATCAAGGAAAGTAGTACATAATTCACCCCTCCACTTT. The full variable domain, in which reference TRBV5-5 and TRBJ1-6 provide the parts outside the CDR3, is DAGVTQSPTHLIKTRGQQVTLRCSPISGHKSVSWYQQVLGQGPQFIFQYYEKEERGRGNFPDRFSARQFPNYSSELNVNALLLGDSALYLCASSLSRKVVHNSPLHFGNGTRLTVT.

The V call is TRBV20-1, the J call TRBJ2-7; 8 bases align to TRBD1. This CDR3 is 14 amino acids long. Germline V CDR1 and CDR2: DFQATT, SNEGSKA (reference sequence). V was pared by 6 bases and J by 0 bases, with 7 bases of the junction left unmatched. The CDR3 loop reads CSAAPTGVSYEQYF. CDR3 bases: TGCAGTGCAGCGCCGACAGGGGTCTCCTACGAGCAGTACTTC.

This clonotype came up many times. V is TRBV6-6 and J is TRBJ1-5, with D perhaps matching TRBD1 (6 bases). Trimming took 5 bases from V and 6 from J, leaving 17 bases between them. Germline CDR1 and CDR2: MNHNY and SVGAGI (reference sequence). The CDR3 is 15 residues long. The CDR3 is CASSHQLGGPQPQHF. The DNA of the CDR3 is TGTGCCAGCAGTCACCAATTGGGGGGGCCTCAGCCCCAGCATTTT.

The CDR3 reads CSAEPTGIDGYTF. The CDR3 DNA reads TGCAGTGCCGAGCCGACAGGCATCGATGGCTACACCTTC. V and J are TRBV20-1 and TRBJ1-2, with D maybe TRBD1 (6 bases). Germline-derived CDR1 and CDR2 are DFQATT and SNEGSKA (reference sequence). V was trimmed by 6 bases and J by 6 bases, leaving 17 bases between them. The CDR3 totals 13 residues.

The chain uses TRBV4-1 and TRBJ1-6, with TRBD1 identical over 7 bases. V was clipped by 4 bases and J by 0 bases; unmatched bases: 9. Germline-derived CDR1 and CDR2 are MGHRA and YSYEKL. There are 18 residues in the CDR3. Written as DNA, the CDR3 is TGCGCCAGCAGCCGGAACTACAGGGACAGCTCCTATAATTCACCCCTCCACTTT. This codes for CASSRNYRDSSYNSPLHF.

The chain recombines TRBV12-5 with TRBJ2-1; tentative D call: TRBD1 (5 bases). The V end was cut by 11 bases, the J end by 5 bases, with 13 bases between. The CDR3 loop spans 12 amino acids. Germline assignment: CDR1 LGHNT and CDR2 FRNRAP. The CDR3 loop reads CASKGADNEQFF. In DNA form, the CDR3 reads TGTGCTTCCAAAGGGGCGGACAATGAGCAGTTCTTC. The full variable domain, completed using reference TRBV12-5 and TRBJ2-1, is DARVTQTPRHKVTEMGQEVTMRCQPILGHNTVFWYRQTMMQGLELLAYFRNRAPLDDSGMPKDRFSAEMPDATLATLKIQPSEPRDSAVYFCASKGADNEQFFGPGTRLTVL.

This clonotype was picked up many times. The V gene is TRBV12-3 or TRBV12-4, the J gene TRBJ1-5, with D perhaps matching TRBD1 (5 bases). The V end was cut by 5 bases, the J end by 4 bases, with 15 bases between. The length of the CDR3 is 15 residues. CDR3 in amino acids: CASSAGTLTNQPQHF. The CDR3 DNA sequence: TGTGCCAGCAGTGCGGGGACCCTTACTAATCAGCCCCAGCATTTT.

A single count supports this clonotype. CDR3 bases: TGCAGTGCTACTCCCCCCGAAGACTACGAGCAGTACTTC. This codes for CSATPPEDYEQYF. The chain is built from TRBV20-1 and TRBJ2-7; D is undetermined. V was trimmed by 4 bases and J by 3 bases, leaving 13 bases between them. CDR3 length: 13 residues. Germline-derived CDR1 and CDR2 are DFQATT and SNEGSKA (reference sequence).

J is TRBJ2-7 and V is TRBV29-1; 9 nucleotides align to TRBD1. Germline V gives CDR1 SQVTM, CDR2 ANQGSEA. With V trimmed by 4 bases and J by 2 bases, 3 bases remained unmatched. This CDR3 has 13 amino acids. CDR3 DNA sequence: TGCAGCGTTGCCCGGACAGGGGCCTACGAGCAGTACTTC. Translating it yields CSVARTGAYEQYF.

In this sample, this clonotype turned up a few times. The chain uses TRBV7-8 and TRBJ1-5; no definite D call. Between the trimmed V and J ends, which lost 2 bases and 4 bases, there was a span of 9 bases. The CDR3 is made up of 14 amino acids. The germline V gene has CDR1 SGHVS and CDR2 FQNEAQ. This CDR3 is CASSLRVGNQPQHF. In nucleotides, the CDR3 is TGTGCCAGCAGCTTAAGGGTCGGGAATCAGCCCCAGCATTTT.

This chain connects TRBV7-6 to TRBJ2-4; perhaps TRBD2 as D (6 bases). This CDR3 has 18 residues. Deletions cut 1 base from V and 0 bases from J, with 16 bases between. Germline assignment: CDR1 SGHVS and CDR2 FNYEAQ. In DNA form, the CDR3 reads TGTGCCAGCAGCTTAGGGGGCAGGCAGGGACTAGCCAAAAACATTCAGTACTTC. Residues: CASSLGGRQGLAKNIQYF.

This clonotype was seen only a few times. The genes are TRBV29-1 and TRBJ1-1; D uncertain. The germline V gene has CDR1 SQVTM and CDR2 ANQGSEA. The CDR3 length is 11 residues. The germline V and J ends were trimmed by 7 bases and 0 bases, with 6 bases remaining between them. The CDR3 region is CSAELNTEAFF. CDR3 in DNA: TGCAGCGCAGAATTGAACACTGAAGCTTTCTTT.

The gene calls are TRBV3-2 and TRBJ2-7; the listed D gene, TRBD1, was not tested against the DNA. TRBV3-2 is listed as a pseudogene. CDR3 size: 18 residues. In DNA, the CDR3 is TGTGCCAGCAGCCAACCAGATAAATCCCGGGACAGCCCCTACGAGCAGTACTTC. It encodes CASSQPDKSRDSPYEQYF.

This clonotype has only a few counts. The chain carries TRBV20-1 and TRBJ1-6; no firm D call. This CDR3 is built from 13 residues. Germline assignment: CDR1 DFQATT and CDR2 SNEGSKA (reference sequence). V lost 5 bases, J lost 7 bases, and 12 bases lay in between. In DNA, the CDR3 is TGCAGTGCTCACCCGCTAGGCAATTCACCCCTCCACTTT. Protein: CSAHPLGNSPLHF.

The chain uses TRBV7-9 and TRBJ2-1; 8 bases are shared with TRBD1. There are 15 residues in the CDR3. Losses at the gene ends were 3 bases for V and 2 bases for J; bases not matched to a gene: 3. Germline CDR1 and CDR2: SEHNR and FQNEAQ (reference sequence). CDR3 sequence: CASSFQQGAYNEQFF. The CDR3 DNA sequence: TGTGCCAGCAGCTTTCAACAGGGGGCCTACAATGAGCAGTTCTTC.

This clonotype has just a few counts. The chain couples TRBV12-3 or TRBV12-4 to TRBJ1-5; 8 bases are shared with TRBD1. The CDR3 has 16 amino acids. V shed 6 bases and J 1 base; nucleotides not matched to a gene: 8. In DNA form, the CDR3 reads TGTGCCAGCAGCTTCACAGGGGGACGGAGCAATCAGCCCCAGCATTTT. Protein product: CASSFTGGRSNQPQHF.

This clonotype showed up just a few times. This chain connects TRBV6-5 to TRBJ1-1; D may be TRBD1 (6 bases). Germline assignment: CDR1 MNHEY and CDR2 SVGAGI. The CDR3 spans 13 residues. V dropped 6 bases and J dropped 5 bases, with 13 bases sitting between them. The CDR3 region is CASRPEGGTEAFF. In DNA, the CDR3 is TGTGCCAGCAGGCCTGAAGGGGGAACTGAAGCTTTCTTT.

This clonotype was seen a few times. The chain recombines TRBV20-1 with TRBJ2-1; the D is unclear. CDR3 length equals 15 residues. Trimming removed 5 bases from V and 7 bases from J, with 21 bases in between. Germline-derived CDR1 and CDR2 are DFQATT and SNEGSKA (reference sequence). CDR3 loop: CSAVTPGRKFNEQFF. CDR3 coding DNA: TGCAGTGCTGTCACCCCGGGCCGTAAGTTTAATGAGCAGTTCTTC.

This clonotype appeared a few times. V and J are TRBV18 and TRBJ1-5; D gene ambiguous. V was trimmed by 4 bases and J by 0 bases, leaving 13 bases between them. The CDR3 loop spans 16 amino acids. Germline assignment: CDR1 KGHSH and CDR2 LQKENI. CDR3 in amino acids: CASSLSSRNSNQPQHF. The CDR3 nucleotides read TGTGCCAGCTCACTTTCCTCGCGCAATAGCAATCAGCCCCAGCATTTT.

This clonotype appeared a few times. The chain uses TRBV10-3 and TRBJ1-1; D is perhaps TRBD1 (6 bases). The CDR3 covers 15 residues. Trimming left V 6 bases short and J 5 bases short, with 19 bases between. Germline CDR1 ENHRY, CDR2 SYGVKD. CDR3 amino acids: CAIRGGTREWTEAFF. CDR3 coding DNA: TGTGCCATCAGGGGGGGGACACGGGAATGGACTGAAGCTTTCTTT.